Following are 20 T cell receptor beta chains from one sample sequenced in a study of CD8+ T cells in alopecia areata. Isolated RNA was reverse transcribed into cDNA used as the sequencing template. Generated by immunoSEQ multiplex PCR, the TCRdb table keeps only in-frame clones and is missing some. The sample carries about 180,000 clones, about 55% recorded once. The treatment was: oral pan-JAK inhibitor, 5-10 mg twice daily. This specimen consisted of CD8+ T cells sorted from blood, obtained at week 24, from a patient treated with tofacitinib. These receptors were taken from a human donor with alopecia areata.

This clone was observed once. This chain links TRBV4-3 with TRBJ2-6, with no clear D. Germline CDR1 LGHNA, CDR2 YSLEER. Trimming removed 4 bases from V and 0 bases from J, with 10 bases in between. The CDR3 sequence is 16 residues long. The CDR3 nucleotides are TGCGCCAGCAGCCCCGAAAAGGTCTCTGGGGCCAACGTCCTGACTTTC. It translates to CASSPEKVSGANVLTF.

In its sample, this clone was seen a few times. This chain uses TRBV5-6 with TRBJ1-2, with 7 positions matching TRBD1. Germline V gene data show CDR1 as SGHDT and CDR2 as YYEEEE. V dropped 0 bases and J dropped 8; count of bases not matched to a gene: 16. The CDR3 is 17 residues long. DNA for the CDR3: TGTGCCAGCAGCTTGGGGGACAGCGCGAGTTTTTCTGAGGGCTACACCTTC. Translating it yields CASSLGDSASFSEGYTF.

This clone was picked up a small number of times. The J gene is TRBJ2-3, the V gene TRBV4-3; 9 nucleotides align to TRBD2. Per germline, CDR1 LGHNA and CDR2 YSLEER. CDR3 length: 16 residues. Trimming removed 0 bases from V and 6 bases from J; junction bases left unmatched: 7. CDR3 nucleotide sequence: TGCGCCAGCAGCCAAGACATGGCGGGGGGGCTTGATACGCAGTATTTT. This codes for CASSQDMAGGLDTQYF.

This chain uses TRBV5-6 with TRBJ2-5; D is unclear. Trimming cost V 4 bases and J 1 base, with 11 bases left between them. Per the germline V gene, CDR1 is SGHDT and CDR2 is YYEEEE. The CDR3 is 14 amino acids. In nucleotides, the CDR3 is TGTGCCAGCAGCCACGCACGGACCCAAGAGACCCAGTACTTC. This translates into CASSHARTQETQYF. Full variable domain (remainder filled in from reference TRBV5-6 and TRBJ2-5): DAGVTQSPTHLIKTRGQQVTLRCSPKSGHDTVSWYQQALGQGPQFIFQYYEEEERQRGNFPDRFSGHQFPNYSSELNVNALLLGDSALYLCASSHARTQETQYFGPGTRLLVL.

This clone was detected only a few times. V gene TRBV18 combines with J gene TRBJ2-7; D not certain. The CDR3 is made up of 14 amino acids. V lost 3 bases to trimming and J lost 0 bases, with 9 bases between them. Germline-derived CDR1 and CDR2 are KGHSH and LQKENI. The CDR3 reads CASSPSAGSYEQYF. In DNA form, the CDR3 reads TGTGCCAGCTCACCTTCGGCAGGCTCCTACGAGCAGTACTTC.

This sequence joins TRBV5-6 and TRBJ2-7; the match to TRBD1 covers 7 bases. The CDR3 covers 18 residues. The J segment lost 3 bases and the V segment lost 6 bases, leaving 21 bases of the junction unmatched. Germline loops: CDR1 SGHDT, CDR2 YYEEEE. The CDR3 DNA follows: TGTGCCAGCACTAACCTTCGGGACCGAGACAGGGATTTCTACGAGCAGTACTTC. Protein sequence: CASTNLRDRDRDFYEQYF.

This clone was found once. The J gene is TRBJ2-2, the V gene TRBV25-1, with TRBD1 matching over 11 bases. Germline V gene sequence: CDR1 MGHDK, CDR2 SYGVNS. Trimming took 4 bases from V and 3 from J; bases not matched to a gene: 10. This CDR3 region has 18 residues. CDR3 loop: CASSGWGQGERDTGELFF. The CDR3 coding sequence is TGTGCCAGCAGTGGATGGGGACAGGGGGAGAGAGACACCGGGGAGCTGTTTTTT.

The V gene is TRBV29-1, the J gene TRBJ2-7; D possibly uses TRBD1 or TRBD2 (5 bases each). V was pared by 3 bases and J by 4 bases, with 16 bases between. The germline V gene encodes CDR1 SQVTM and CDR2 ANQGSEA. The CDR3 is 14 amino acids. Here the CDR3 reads CSVEVAGTEYEQYF. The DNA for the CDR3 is TGCAGCGTTGAGGTTGCCGGGACGGAATACGAGCAGTACTTC.

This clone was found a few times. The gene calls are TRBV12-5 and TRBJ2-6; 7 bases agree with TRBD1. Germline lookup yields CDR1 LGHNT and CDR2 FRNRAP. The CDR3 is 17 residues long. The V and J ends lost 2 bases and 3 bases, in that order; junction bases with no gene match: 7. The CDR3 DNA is TGTGCTAGTGGTTTGTGGCCCTCAGGGGGTGGGGCCAACGTCCTGACTTTC. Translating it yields CASGLWPSGGGANVLTF.

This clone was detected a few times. The CDR3 sequence is CASSLERDRGAEQYF. CDR3 in DNA: TGTGCCAGCAGCTTGGAAAGGGACAGGGGGGCCGAGCAGTACTTC. This chain links TRBV5-6 with TRBJ2-7; TRBD1 agrees at 11 bases. V trimming: 0 bases; J trimming: 6 bases; junction bases outside the gene matches: 5. Germline CDR1 SGHDT, CDR2 YYEEEE. CDR3 length equals 15 residues.

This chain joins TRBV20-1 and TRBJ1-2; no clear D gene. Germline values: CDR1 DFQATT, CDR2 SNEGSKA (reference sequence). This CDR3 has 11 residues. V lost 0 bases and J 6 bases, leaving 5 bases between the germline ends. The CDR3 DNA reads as TGCAGTGCTAGAGATCCTCATGGCTACACCTTC. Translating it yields CSARDPHGYTF.

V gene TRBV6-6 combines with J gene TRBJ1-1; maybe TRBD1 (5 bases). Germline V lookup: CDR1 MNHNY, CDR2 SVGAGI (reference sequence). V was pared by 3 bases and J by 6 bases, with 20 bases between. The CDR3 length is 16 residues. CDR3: CASSYASRTRGPEAFF. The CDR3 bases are TGTGCCAGCAGTTATGCCTCGCGAACTCGGGGACCTGAAGCTTTCTTT.

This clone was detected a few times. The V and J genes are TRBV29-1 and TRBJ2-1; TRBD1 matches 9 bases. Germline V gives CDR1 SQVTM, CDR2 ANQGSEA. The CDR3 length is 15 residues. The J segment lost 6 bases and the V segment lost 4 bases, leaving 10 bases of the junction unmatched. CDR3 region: CSVVTGTGFPNEQFF. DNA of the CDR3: TGCAGCGTTGTTACCGGGACAGGGTTCCCCAATGAGCAGTTCTTC.

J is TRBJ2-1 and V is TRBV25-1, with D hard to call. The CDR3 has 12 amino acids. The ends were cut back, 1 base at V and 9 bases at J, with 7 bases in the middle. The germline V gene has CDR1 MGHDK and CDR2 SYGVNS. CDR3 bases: TGTGCCAGCAGTGAATGGGGAACTGAGCAGTTCTTC. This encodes CASSEWGTEQFF.

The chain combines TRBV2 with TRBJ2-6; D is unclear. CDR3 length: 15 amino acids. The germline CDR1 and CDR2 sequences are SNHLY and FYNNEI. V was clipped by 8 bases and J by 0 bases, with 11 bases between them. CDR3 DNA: TGTGCCAGCGAAAATCTTAGCTCTGGGGCCAACGTCCTGACTTTC. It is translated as CASENLSSGANVLTF.

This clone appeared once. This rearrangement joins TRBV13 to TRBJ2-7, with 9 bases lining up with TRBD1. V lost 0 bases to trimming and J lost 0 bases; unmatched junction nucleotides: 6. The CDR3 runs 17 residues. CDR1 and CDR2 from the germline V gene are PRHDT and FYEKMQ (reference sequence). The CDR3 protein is CASSLGLGTGSSYEQYF. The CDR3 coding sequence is TGTGCCAGCAGCTTAGGACTTGGGACAGGGAGCTCCTACGAGCAGTACTTC. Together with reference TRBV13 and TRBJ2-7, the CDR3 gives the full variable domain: AAGVIQSPRHLIKEKRETATLKCYPIPRHDTVYWYQQGPGQDPQFLISFYEKMQSDKGSIPDRFSAQQFSDYHSELNMSSLELGDSALYFCASSLGLGTGSSYEQYFGPGTRLTVT.

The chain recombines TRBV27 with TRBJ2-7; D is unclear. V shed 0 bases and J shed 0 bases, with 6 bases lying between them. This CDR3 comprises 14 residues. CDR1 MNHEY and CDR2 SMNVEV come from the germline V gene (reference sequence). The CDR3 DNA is TGTGCCAGCAGTTTATCGCATAGCTCCTACGAGCAGTACTTC. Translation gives CASSLSHSSYEQYF.

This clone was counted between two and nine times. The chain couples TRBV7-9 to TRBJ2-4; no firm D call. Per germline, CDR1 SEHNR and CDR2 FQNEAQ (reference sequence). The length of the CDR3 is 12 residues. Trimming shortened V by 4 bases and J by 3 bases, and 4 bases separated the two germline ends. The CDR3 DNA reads TGTGCCAGCAGCTCCGACAAAAACATTCAGTACTTC. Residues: CASSSDKNIQYF.

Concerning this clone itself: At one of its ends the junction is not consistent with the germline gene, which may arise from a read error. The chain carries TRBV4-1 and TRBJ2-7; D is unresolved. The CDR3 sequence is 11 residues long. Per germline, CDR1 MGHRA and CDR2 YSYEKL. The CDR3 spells CASSQDSRLLF. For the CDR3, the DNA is TGCGCCAGCAGCCAAGATAGCAGGCTCCTCTTC.

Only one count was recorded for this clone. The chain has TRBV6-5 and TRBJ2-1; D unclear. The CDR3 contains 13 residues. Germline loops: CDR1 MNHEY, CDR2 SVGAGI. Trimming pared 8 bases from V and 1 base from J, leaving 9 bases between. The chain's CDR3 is CASSPESYNEQFF. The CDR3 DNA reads TGTGCCAGCTCCCCGGAGTCCTACAATGAGCAGTTCTTC.